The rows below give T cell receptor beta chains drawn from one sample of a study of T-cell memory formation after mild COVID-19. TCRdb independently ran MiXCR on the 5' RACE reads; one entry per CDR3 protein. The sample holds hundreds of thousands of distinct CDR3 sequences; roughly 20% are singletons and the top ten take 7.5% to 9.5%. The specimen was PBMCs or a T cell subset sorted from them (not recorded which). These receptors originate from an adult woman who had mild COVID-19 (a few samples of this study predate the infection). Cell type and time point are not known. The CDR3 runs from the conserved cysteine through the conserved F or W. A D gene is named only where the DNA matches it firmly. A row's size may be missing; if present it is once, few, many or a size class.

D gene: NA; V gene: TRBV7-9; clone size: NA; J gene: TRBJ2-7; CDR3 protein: CASSLAGTPSSYEQYF; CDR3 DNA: TGTGCCAGCAGTCTCGCAGGGACACCATCCTCCTACGAGCAGTACTTC
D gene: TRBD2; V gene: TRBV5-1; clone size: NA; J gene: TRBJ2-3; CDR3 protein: CASSLAPAGGPTDTQYF; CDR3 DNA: TGCGCCAGCAGCTTGGCCCCAGCGGGGGGCCCCACAGATACGCAGTATTTT
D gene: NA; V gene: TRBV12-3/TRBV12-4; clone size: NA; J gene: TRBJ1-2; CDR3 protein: CASTRLPGYGYTF; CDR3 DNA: TGTGCCAGCACCCGGCTCCCAGGGTATGGCTACACCTTC
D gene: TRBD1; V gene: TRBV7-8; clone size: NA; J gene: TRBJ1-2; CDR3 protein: CASSLADRSHYGYTF; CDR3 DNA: TGTGCCAGCAGCTTAGCGGACAGGTCTCACTATGGCTACACCTTC
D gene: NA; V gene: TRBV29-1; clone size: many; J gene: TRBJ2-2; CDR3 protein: CSVALADTGELFF; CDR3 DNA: TGCAGCGTTGCACTCGCTGACACCGGGGAGCTGTTTTTT
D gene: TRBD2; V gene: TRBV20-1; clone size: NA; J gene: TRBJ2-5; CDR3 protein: CSASGTSGREAYF; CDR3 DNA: TGCAGTGCCTCCGGGACTAGCGGGAGGGAGGCCTACTTC
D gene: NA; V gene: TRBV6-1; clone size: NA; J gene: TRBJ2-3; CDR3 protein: CASNGMFSTDTQYF; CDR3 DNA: TGTGCCAGCAATGGAATGTTCAGCACAGATACGCAGTATTTT
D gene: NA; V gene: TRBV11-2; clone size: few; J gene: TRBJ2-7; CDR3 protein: CASSLLEGGYEQYF; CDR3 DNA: TGTGCCAGCAGCTTATTGGAGGGCGGCTACGAGCAGTACTTC
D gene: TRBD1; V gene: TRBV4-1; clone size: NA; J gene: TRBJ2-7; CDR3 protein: CASSQDKVTGVYEQYF; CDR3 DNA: TGCGCCAGCAGCCAAGATAAGGTGACAGGGGTCTACGAGCAGTACTTC
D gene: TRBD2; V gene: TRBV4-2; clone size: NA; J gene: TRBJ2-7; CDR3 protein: CASSQPTSGGHSYEQYF; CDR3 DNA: TGTGCCAGCAGCCAACCTACTAGCGGGGGGCACTCCTACGAGCAGTACTTC
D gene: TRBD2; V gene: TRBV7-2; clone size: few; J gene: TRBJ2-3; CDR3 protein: CASSLGLAGVSADTQYF; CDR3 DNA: TGTGCCAGCAGCCTAGGACTAGCGGGAGTTTCGGCAGATACGCAGTATTTT
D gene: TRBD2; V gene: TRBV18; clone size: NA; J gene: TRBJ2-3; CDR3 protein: CASSPGTSGRPTDTQYF; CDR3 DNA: TGTGCCAGCTCACCAGGGACTAGCGGGAGGCCCACAGATACGCAGTATTTT
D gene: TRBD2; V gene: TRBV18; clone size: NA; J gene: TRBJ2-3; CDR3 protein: CASSPTREGPRTQYF; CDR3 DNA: TGTGCCAGCTCACCAACGCGGGAGGGCCCGAGAACGCAGTATTTT
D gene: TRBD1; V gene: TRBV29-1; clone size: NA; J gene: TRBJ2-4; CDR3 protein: CSVAGTGRNIQYF; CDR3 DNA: TGCAGCGTTGCCGGGACAGGGAGGAACATTCAGTACTTC
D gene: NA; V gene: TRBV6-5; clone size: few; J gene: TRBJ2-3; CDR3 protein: CASSYSIREWSDTQYF; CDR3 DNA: TGTGCCAGCAGTTACTCGATCCGGGAGTGGTCAGATACGCAGTATTTT
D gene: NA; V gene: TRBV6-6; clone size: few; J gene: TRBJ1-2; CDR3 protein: CASSYKGEAYGYTF; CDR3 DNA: TGTGCCAGCAGTTACAAGGGGGAGGCCTATGGCTACACCTTC
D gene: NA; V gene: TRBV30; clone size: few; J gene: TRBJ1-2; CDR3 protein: CAWRVQAYGYTF; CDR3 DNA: TGTGCCTGGAGGGTACAGGCCTATGGCTACACCTTC
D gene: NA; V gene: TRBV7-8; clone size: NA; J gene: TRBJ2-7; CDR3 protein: CASSPSDSDEQYF; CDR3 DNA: TGTGCCAGCAGCCCGTCAGACTCCGACGAGCAGTACTTC
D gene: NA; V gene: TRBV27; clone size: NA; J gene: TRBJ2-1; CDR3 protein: CASSPPPGNEQFF; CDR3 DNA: TGTGCCAGCAGTCCCCCGCCGGGCAATGAGCAGTTCTTC
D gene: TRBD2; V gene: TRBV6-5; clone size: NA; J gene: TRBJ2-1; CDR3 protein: CASSYSRTLAGLYNEQFF; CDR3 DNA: TGTGCCAGCAGTTACTCGCGTACACTAGCGGGGCTTTACAATGAGCAGTTCTTC
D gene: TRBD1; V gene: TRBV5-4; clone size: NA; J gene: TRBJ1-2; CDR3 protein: CASSFGQELYGYTF; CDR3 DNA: TGTGCCAGCAGCTTCGGACAGGAACTATATGGCTACACCTTC
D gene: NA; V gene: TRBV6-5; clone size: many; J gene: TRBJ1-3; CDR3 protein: CASSYGGISGNTIYF; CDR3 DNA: TGTGCCAGCAGTTACGGGGGTATCTCTGGAAACACCATATATTTT
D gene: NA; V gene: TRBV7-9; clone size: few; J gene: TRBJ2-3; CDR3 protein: CASSLEENPTPSTDTQYF; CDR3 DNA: TGTGCCAGCAGCTTAGAGGAGAATCCTACCCCTAGCACAGATACGCAGTATTTT
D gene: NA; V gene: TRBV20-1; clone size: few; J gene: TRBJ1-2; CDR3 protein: CSASMDSQTRYGYTF; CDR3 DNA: TGCAGTGCTAGCATGGACAGTCAAACCCGCTATGGCTACACCTTC
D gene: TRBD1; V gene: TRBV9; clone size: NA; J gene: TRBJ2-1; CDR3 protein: CASSAQRDREQFF; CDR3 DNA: TGTGCCAGCAGCGCCCAACGGGACAGGGAGCAGTTCTTC
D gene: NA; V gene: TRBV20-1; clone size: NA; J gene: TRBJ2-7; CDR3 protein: CSARAGSEQYF; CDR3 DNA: TGCAGTGCTAGGGCCGGGAGCGAGCAGTACTTC
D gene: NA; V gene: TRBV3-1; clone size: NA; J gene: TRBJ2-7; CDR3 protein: CASSPGGGLEQYF; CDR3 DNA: TGTGCCAGCAGCCCAGGGGGAGGGCTCGAGCAGTACTTC
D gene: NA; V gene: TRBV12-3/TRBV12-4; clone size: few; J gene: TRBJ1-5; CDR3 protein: CASSARQDKGQPQHF; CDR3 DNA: TGTGCCAGCAGTGCCCGACAGGACAAGGGACAGCCCCAGCATTTT
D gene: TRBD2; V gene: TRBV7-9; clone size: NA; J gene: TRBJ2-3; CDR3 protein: CASSNSLRDYSTDTQYF; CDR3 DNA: TGTGCCAGCAGCAACAGTCTCCGGGACTATAGCACAGATACGCAGTATTTT
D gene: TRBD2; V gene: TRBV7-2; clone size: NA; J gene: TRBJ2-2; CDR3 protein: CASSPSPLAGARTGELFF; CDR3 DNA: TGTGCCAGCAGCCCTTCCCCTCTAGCGGGAGCGAGGACCGGGGAGCTGTTTTTT
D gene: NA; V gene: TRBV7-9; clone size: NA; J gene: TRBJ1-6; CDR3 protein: CASSLTPGRLNSPLHF; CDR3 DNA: TGTGCCAGCAGCTTAACTCCGGGACGGTTGAATTCACCCCTCCACTTT
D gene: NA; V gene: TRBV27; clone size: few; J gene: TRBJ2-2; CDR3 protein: CASSLSISHGELFF; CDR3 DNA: TGTGCCAGCAGTTTATCGATAAGTCACGGGGAGCTGTTTTTT
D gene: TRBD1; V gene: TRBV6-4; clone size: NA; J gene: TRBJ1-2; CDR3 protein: CASSDGVRGSYGYTF; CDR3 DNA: TGTGCCAGCAGTGACGGGGTCAGGGGGTCCTATGGCTACACCTTC
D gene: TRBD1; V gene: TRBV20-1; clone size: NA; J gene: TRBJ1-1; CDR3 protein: CSASDWDRTIFEAFF; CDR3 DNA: TGCAGTGCTAGTGACTGGGACAGAACAATATTTGAAGCTTTCTTT
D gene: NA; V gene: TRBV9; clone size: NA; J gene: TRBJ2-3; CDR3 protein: CASSANPPSTDTQYF; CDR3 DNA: TGTGCCAGCAGCGCCAACCCGCCAAGCACAGATACGCAGTATTTT
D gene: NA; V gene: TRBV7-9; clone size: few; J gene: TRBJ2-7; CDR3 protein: CASSPLGPEQYF; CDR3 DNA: TGTGCCAGCAGCCCATTGGGTCCCGAGCAGTACTTC
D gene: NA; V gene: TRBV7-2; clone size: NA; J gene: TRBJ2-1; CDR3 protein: CASSSRGQTVQFF; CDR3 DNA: TGTGCCAGCAGCTCACGCGGCCAGACAGTGCAGTTCTTC